This is a list of T cell receptor beta chains from one sample in a study of blood T cell repertoires in COVID-19. Using immunoSEQ multiplex PCR, the repertoire was profiled, and TCRdb retains in-frame clones only, with some absent. The table has about 100,000 clones, about 80% seen once. Input material: peripheral blood. The receptor source for this set is a man in his 70s with acute or convalescent COVID-19. Both conserved end residues are part of each CDR3. The D gene is left open where the match is weak. Clone size is stated in some rows and not others, as once, few, many or a class when expanded.

>TRBJ1-1|NA|NA|TRBV19
CASGASNTEAFF
TGTGCGTCAGGGGCATCGAACACTGAAGCTTTCTTT
>TRBJ1-2|NA|NA|TRBV25-1
CASSEYPHMMF
TGTGCCAGCAGTGAATACCCCCACATGATGTTC
>TRBJ2-1|NA|NA|TRBV19
CASSIRRGGAYNEQFF
TGTGCCAGTAGTATTCGGCGGGGCGGAGCTTACAATGAGCAGTTCTTC
>TRBJ2-3|TRBD2|NA|TRBV19
CASSIDLGAGGLTDTQYF
TGTGCCAGTAGTATAGATCTCGGAGCGGGGGGACTCACAGATACGCAGTATTTT
>TRBJ2-7|NA|few|TRBV6-5
CASSHGLSYEQYF
TGTGCCAGCAGTCACGGACTGTCCTACGAGCAGTACTTC
>TRBJ2-7|NA|once|TRBV10-1
CARLTRQVYEQYF
TGCGCCAGGTTGACTAGACAAGTCTACGAGCAGTACTTC
>TRBJ1-1|TRBD1|NA|TRBV5-1
CASSHSGDSNTEAFF
TGCGCCAGCAGCCACTCGGGGGACAGCAACACTGAAGCTTTCTTT
>TRBJ1-1|TRBD1|NA|TRBV29-1
CSVEVQGGHTEAFF
TGCAGCGTTGAAGTACAGGGGGGGCACACTGAAGCTTTCTTT
>TRBJ1-2|NA|few|TRBV18
CASSTGGDGYTF
TGTGCCAGCTCCACTGGGGGGGATGGCTACACCTTC
>TRBJ1-2|TRBD1|once|TRBV9
CASSVAPTGGSQVYGYTF
TGTGCCAGCAGCGTAGCTCCGACAGGGGGCTCTCAGGTTTATGGCTACACCTTC
>TRBJ2-5|NA|once|TRBV7-6
CASSLRGQETQYF
TGTGCCAGCAGCTTAAGGGGCCAAGAGACCCAGTACTTC
>TRBJ1-2|TRBD1|few|TRBV30
CAWSVPQGENGYTF
TGTGCCTGGAGCGTACCCCAGGGGGAAAACGGCTACACCTTC
>TRBJ1-6|TRBD1|NA|TRBV6-5
CASSPLDRAASPLHF
TGTGCCAGCAGTCCCCTGGACAGGGCGGCTTCACCCCTCCACTTT
>TRBJ2-2|NA|NA|TRBV18
CASSRYRENTGELFF
TGTGCCAGCTCACGTTACAGGGAGAACACCGGGGAGCTGTTTTTT
>TRBJ2-6|TRBD1|NA|TRBV4-3
CASSQAPRTGGTSGANVLTF
TGCGCCAGCAGCCAAGCACCGAGGACAGGGGGTACTAGCGGGGCCAACGTCCTGACTTTC
>TRBJ2-7|TRBD1|NA|TRBV10-1
CASSVPDRREQYF
TGCGCCAGCAGTGTCCCGGACAGGAGAGAGCAGTACTTC
>TRBJ1-5|NA|NA|TRBV6-4
CASSQDSNQPQHF
TGTGCCAGCTCTCAGGACTCCAATCAGCCCCAGCATTTT
>TRBJ1-1|NA|few|TRBV3-1/TRBV3-2
CASSRPPDSEAFF
TGTGCCAGCAGCCGCCCCCCGGACTCTGAAGCTTTCTTT
>TRBJ2-2|NA|NA|TRBV18
CASSPLGEETGELFF
TGTGCCAGCTCACCATTGGGGGAGGAGACCGGGGAGCTGTTTTTT
>TRBJ2-7|TRBD2|NA|TRBV5-1
CASTPGGTFSYEQYF
TGCGCCAGCACCCCGGGGGGGACATTCTCCTACGAGCAGTACTTC
>TRBJ2-5|TRBD2|NA|TRBV5-1
CASSSGLGQETQYF
TGCGCCAGCAGCTCTGGACTAGGCCAAGAGACCCAGTACTTC
>TRBJ2-1|NA|NA|TRBV21-1
CASSKNWAEVSKSSYNEQFF
TGTGCCAGCAGCAAAAACTGGGCGGAGGTCAGCAAAAGCTCCTACAATGAGCAGTTCTTC
>TRBJ1-4|TRBD1|NA|TRBV6-1
CASSDTGVEKLFF
TGTGCCAGCAGTGATACAGGGGTTGAAAAACTGTTTTTT
>TRBJ1-6|NA|few|TRBV3-1/TRBV3-2
CASSEIKGSPLHF
TGTGCCAGCAGCGAAATTAAGGGGTCACCCCTCCACTTT
>TRBJ1-1|TRBD1|few|TRBV13
CASSPRTGPGLNTEAFF
TGTGCCAGCAGCCCCAGGACAGGGCCGGGCTTGAACACTGAAGCTTTCTTT
>TRBJ2-3|TRBD1|NA|TRBV6-1
CASSEATGSSTDTQYF
TGTGCCAGCAGTGAGGCGACAGGGTCGAGCACAGATACGCAGTATTTT
>TRBJ2-2|NA|NA|TRBV7-3
CASSRGARTGELFF
TGTGCCAGCTCCCGGGGGGCCCGCACCGGGGAGCTGTTTTTT
>TRBJ1-2|NA|few|TRBV28
CATRIAANYGYTF
TGTGCCACCAGGATAGCGGCTAACTATGGCTACACCTTC
>TRBJ1-1|NA|NA|TRBV14
CASSQDPGTLLNTEAFF
TGTGCCAGCAGCCAAGATCCCGGGACACTTCTGAACACTGAAGCTTTCTTT
>TRBJ1-2|TRBD1|few|TRBV11-2
CASSLRTGGASGGYTF
TGTGCCAGCAGCCTTCGGACAGGGGGCGCCTCAGGTGGCTACACCTTC
>TRBJ2-3|TRBD1|NA|TRBV12-5
CASARDRGTDTQYF
TGTGCTAGTGCCCGGGACAGGGGCACAGATACGCAGTATTTT
>TRBJ2-7|NA|NA|TRBV18
CASSPDYYEQYF
TGTGCCAGCTCCCCGGACTACTACGAGCAGTACTTC
>TRBJ1-2|NA|few|TRBV3-1/TRBV3-2
CASSQDRRRGYTF
TGTGCCAGCAGCCAAGATAGAAGGAGGGGCTACACCTTC
>TRBJ2-5|NA|NA|TRBV19
CASSIVGGGQETQYF
TGTGCCAGTAGTATAGTCGGTGGCGGGCAAGAGACCCAGTACTTC
>TRBJ1-1|NA|once|TRBV18
CASSPMGGASTEAFF
TGTGCCAGCTCACCTATGGGGGGGGCGAGCACTGAAGCTTTCTTT
>TRBJ1-2|NA|NA|TRBV3-1/TRBV3-2
CASSPQADYGYTF
TGTGCCAGCAGCCCCCAGGCAGACTATGGCTACACCTTC
>TRBJ1-5|NA|NA|TRBV10-2
CASSGSLNQPQHF
TGCGCCAGCAGTGGGTCCCTTAATCAGCCCCAGCATTTT
>TRBJ1-6|NA|NA|TRBV4-2
CASSQGTGSPYSPLHF
TGTGCCAGCAGCCAGGGAACAGGCTCTCCTTATTCACCCCTCCACTTT
>TRBJ1-2|TRBD1|few|TRBV19
CASTLWTGDGYTF
TGTGCCAGTACCCTCTGGACAGGGGATGGCTACACCTTC
>TRBJ1-2|TRBD1|NA|TRBV7-2
CASSFDRGLYGYTF
TGTGCCAGCAGCTTCGACAGGGGCCTCTATGGCTACACCTTC
>TRBJ1-6|NA|NA|TRBV6-2/TRBV6-3
CASSRGPSSPLHF
TGTGCCAGCAGCCGCGGGCCTTCTTCACCCCTCCACTTT
>TRBJ1-2|NA|NA|TRBV19
CASPLLQAPKGYTF
TGTGCCAGTCCCCTCCTACAGGCCCCTAAGGGCTACACCTTC
>TRBJ1-4|NA|few|TRBV11-2
CASSLVGSSNEKLFF
TGTGCCAGCAGCTTAGTGGGCAGTTCTAATGAAAAACTGTTTTTT
>TRBJ2-7|NA|NA|TRBV27
CAKEGKDEQYF
TGTGCCAAGGAGGGTAAAGACGAGCAGTACTTC
>TRBJ2-1|TRBD1|many|TRBV6-6
CASSYGPNTGDEQFF
TGTGCCAGCAGTTACGGACCGAATACAGGGGATGAGCAGTTCTTC
>TRBJ1-6|NA|NA|TRBV6-6
CASSYSPDNSPLHF
TGTGCCAGCAGTTACAGCCCTGATAATTCACCCCTCCACTTT
>TRBJ2-5|NA|NA|TRBV5-6
CASSLAAKTQYF
TGTGCCAGCAGCTTGGCCGCGAAGACCCAGTACTTC
>TRBJ2-1|TRBD1|NA|TRBV24-1
CATSDPSTGNKQFF
TGTGCCACCAGTGACCCCTCGACAGGGAACAAGCAGTTCTTC
>TRBJ1-2|NA|NA|TRBV7-9
CASSLARAYEDYGYTF
TGTGCCAGCAGCTTAGCGCGGGCCTATGAAGACTATGGCTACACCTTC
>TRBJ2-5|NA|once|TRBV13
CASSSIPGTQYF
TGTGCCAGCAGCTCCATTCCGGGAACCCAGTACTTC
>TRBJ1-4|TRBD1|NA|TRBV7-9
CASSFTGGVEKLFF
TGTGCCAGCAGCTTTACAGGGGGCGTGGAAAAACTGTTTTTT
>TRBJ1-5|NA|NA|TRBV19
CASRGDWNSNQPQHF
TGTGCCAGTAGAGGGGACTGGAATAGCAATCAGCCCCAGCATTTT
>TRBJ1-5|NA|few|TRBV12-3/TRBV12-4
CASREGEYQPQHF
TGTGCCAGCCGCGAGGGCGAATATCAGCCCCAGCATTTT
>TRBJ2-1|NA|NA|TRBV4-3
CASSRLAYNEQFF
TGCGCCAGCAGCAGACTAGCCTACAATGAGCAGTTCTTC
>TRBJ2-3|NA|NA|TRBV5-1
CASSGDFSTDTQYF
TGCGCCAGCAGTGGTGACTTTAGCACAGATACGCAGTATTTT
>TRBJ1-3|TRBD1|NA|TRBV7-9
CASSPWTGALSGNTIYF
TGTGCCAGCAGTCCCTGGACAGGGGCTTTATCTGGAAACACCATATATTTT
>TRBJ1-2|TRBD1|NA|TRBV11-2
CASSATGEAGYTF
TGTGCCAGCAGCGCAACAGGGGAGGCTGGCTACACCTTC
>TRBJ2-7|NA|NA|TRBV7-2
CASSQSTVGQYF
TGTGCCAGCAGCCAATCGACAGTTGGGCAGTACTTC